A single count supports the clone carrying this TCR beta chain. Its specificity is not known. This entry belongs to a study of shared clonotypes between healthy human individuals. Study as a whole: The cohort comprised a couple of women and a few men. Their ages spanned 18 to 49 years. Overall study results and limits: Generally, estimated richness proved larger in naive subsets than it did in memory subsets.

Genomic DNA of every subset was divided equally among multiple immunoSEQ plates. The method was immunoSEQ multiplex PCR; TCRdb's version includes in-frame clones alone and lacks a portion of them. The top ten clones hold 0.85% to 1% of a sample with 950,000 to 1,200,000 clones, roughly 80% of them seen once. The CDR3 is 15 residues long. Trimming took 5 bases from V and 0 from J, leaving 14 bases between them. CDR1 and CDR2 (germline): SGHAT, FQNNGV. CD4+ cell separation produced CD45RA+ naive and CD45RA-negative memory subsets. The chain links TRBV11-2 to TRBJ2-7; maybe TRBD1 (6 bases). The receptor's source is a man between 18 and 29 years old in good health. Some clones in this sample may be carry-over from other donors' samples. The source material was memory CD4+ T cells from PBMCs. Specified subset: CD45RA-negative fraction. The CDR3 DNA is TGTGCCAGCAGCAAATACCGGGACACCTCCTACGAGCAGTACTTC. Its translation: CASSKYRDTSYEQYF.